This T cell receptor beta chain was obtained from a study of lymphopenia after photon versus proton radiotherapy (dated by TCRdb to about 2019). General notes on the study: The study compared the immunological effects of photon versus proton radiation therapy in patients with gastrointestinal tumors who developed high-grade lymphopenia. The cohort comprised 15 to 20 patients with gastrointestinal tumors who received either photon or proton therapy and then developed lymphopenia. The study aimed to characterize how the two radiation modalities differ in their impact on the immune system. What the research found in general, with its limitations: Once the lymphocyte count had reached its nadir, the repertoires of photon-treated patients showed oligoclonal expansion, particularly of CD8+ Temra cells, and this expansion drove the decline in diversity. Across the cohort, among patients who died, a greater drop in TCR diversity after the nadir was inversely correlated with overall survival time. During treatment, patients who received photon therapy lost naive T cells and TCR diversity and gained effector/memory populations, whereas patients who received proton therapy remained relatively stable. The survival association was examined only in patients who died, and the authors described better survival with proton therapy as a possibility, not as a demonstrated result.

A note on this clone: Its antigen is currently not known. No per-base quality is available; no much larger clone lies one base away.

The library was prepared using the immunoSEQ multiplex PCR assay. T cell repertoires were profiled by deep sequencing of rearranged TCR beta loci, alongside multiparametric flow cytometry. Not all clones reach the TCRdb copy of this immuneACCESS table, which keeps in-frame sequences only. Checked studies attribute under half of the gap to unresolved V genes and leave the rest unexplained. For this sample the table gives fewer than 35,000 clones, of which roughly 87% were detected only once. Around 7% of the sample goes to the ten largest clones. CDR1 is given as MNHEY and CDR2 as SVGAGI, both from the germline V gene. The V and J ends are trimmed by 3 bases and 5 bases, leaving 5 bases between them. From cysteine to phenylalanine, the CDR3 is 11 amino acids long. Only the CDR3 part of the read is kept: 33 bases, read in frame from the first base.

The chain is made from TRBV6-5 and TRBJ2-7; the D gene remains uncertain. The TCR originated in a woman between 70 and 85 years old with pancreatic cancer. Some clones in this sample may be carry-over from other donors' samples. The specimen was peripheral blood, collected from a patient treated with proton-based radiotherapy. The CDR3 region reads CASSYLNEQYF. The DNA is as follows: TGTGCCAGCAGTTATCTGAACGAGCAGTACTTC.